The 20 T cell receptor beta chains listed next were all sequenced from one sample in a study of T-cell memory formation after mild COVID-19. A single record per CDR3 protein comes from TCRdb applying MiXCR to the 5' RACE reads. The sample includes fewer than 250,000 distinct CDR3 sequences, 27% of them seen just once. Sequencing input: PBMCs or a T cell subset sorted from them (not recorded which). The receptors were gathered from an adult woman who had mild COVID-19 (a few samples of this study predate the infection). Cell type and time point are not known.

A few counts support this clonotype. V usage is TRBV5-1 and J usage is TRBJ2-6; D possibly corresponds to TRBD2 (6 bases). Trimming left V 1 base short and J 0 bases short, with 8 bases between. The CDR3 has 16 amino acids. Germline values: CDR1 SGHRS, CDR2 YFSETQ. The CDR3 DNA reads as TGCGCCAGCAGCTTGACGGGGGTCTCTGGGGCCAACGTCCTGACTTTC. Residues: CASSLTGVSGANVLTF.

This clonotype was observed a handful of times. The chain carries TRBV25-1 and TRBJ1-1; D remains unclear. The CDR3 has 14 residues. V lost 3 bases and J lost 4, with 12 bases in between. Germline values: CDR1 MGHDK, CDR2 SYGVNS. As DNA, the CDR3 is TGTGCCAGCAGTGATGCAGGAGGCCCCACTGAAGCTTTCTTT. Its protein is CASSDAGGPTEAFF.

This clonotype was seen more than once but under ten times. V and J are TRBV29-1 and TRBJ2-5; D is undetermined. The CDR3 has 13 amino acids. Trimming stripped 4 bases from V and 0 bases from J, with 9 bases between. Germline lookup yields CDR1 SQVTM and CDR2 ANQGSEA. The CDR3 loop is CSVVAANQETQYF. The CDR3 nucleotides read TGCAGCGTTGTAGCAGCGAACCAAGAGACCCAGTACTTC.

The gene calls are TRBV19 and TRBJ1-2; TRBD1 agrees at 7 bases. The junction had 6 bases not matched to a gene; V was cut back by 10 bases and J by 4 bases. Germline CDR1 is LNHDA and CDR2 is SQIVND (reference sequence). The CDR3 is made up of 12 amino acids. CDR3 bases: TGTGCCACTACCGGGACAGCCTATGGCTACACCTTC. It is translated as CATTGTAYGYTF.

This clonotype was detected a few times. J is TRBJ2-2 and V is TRBV3-1; unclear D gene. Trimming removed 8 bases from V and 2 bases from J, with 3 bases in between. This CDR3 is 11 amino acids long. Germline assignment: CDR1 LGHDT and CDR2 YNNKEL (reference sequence). The CDR3 loop reads CASHNTGELFF. CDR3 nucleotides: TGTGCCAGCCATAACACCGGGGAGCTGTTTTTT.

The DNA for the CDR3 is TGTGCCAGCAGCTTCGCCGGGACAGGGGTTGACGAGCAGTACTTC. This encodes CASSFAGTGVDEQYF. V is TRBV5-6 and J is TRBJ2-7, with 10 bases matching TRBD1. Looked up from germline, CDR1 is SGHDT and CDR2 is YYEEEE. The junction had 7 bases not matched to a gene; V was cut back by 2 bases and J by 5 bases. CDR3 length equals 15 residues. Full variable domain (rest looked up from reference TRBV5-6 and TRBJ2-7): DAGVTQSPTHLIKTRGQQVTLRCSPKSGHDTVSWYQQALGQGPQFIFQYYEEEERQRGNFPDRFSGHQFPNYSSELNVNALLLGDSALYLCASSFAGTGVDEQYFGPGTRLTVT.

The V gene is TRBV6-2 or TRBV6-3, the J gene TRBJ2-3; 8 positions match TRBD2. Germline CDR1 is MNHEY and CDR2 is SVGEGT. CDR3 length: 14 residues. The junction had 9 bases not matched to a gene; V was cut back by 8 bases and J by 5 bases. The DNA for the CDR3 is TGTGCCAGCGGGGGGACTAGTACGCGAGATACGCAGTATTTT. Protein sequence: CASGGTSTRDTQYF.

The rearrangement uses TRBV2 and TRBJ2-2; D might be TRBD2 (6 bases). Trimming shortened V by 5 bases and J by 0 bases, and 13 bases separated the two germline ends. Germline V CDR1 and CDR2: SNHLY, FYNNEI. The CDR3 is 16 residues long. This CDR3 reads CASSLGLAANTGELFF. For the CDR3, the DNA is TGTGCCAGCAGTTTGGGACTTGCCGCGAACACCGGGGAGCTGTTTTTT.

This clonotype has just a few counts. This chain uses TRBV6-5 with TRBJ2-1; D assignment may be TRBD1 or TRBD2 (5 bases each). The V gene lost 5 bases and the J gene lost 9 bases, with 20 bases spanning the gap. Germline-derived CDR1 and CDR2 are MNHEY and SVGAGI. This CDR3 region has 15 residues. The DNA for the CDR3 is TGTGCCAGCAGTCAGGTAGCTTCTCCTGGGGGTGAGCAGTTCTTC. Translated: CASSQVASPGGEQFF.

The V gene is TRBV29-1, the J gene TRBJ2-1; perhaps TRBD2 as D (5 bases). V was pared by 2 bases and J by 6 bases, with 8 bases between. The CDR3 runs to 12 residues. Germline lookup yields CDR1 SQVTM and CDR2 ANQGSEA. Written as DNA, the CDR3 is TGCAGCGTTGAACGGACTCTCAATGAGCAGTTCTTC. It codes for CSVERTLNEQFF.

The chain couples TRBV19 to TRBJ1-1; TRBD1 aligns across 7 bases. Germline CDR1 reads LNHDA; CDR2 reads SQIVND (reference sequence). The J segment lost 6 bases and the V segment lost 3 bases, leaving 7 bases of the junction unmatched. This CDR3 contains 14 residues. The CDR3 region is CASSMGGGPAEAFF. The DNA of the CDR3 is TGTGCCAGTAGTATGGGAGGGGGCCCTGCTGAAGCTTTCTTT.

This clonotype was observed a few times. The chain employs TRBV6-2 or TRBV6-3 and TRBJ1-3; 7 positions agree with TRBD1. The V and J ends lost 6 bases and 2 bases, in that order; junction bases with no gene match: 19. Germline CDR1 MNHEY, CDR2 SVGEGT. The CDR3 has 19 amino acids. The CDR3: CASRDFALVDTGAGNTIYF. In DNA, the CDR3 is TGTGCCAGCAGAGACTTCGCCTTAGTCGACACAGGGGCTGGAAACACCATATATTTT.

The chain couples TRBV18 to TRBJ2-7; 7 bases line up with TRBD1. Germline lookup yields CDR1 KGHSH and CDR2 LQKENI. The CDR3 spans 14 residues. After removal of 1 base from V and 3 bases from J, the junction contained 3 bases not matched to a gene. CDR3 loop: CASSPRQGDYEQYF. DNA of the CDR3: TGTGCCAGCTCACCACGTCAGGGGGACTACGAGCAGTACTTC.

The chain links TRBV15 to TRBJ1-5; TRBD1 matches at 7 bases. The V gene end was trimmed by 1 base and the J gene end by 1 base; junction bases not matched to a gene: 1. The CDR3 runs 15 residues. The V gene's germline CDR1 is LNHNV and CDR2 YYDKDF (reference sequence). The chain's CDR3 is CATSRGGGSNQPQHF. The CDR3, as DNA: TGTGCCACCAGCAGAGGAGGGGGCAGCAATCAGCCCCAGCATTTT.

This clonotype was picked up a small number of times. The V gene is TRBV29-1, the J gene TRBJ2-7, with 7 nucleotides matching TRBD1. The CDR3 consists of 17 residues. Germline CDR1 SQVTM, CDR2 ANQGSEA. V shed 5 bases and J 2 bases; nucleotides not matched to a gene: 18. The CDR3 nucleotides read TGCAGCGTTTCCGGGACAGCTAAAACGAGGAGGACCTACGAGCAGTACTTC. This translates into CSVSGTAKTRRTYEQYF.

The rearrangement joins TRBV5-1 to TRBJ1-3; the D is unclear. Trimming pared 0 bases from V and 4 bases from J, leaving 11 bases between. The CDR3 length is 15 residues. Per germline, CDR1 SGHRS and CDR2 YFSETQ. CDR3 sequence (DNA): TGCGCCAGCAGCTTGGCCGGGTTAGACGGAAACACCATATATTTT. Amino acid sequence: CASSLAGLDGNTIYF.

J is TRBJ1-5 and V is TRBV2; D gene uncertain. Trimming removed 6 bases from V and 2 bases from J, with 14 bases in between. There are 15 residues in the CDR3. CDR1 is SNHLY, CDR2 FYNNEI, per germline. The CDR3 DNA sequence: TGTGCCAGCAGCCTTCGGACGGCCGGCAATCAGCCCCAGCATTTT. It specifies CASSLRTAGNQPQHF.

In this sample, this clonotype turned up a few times. The rearrangement uses TRBV7-2 and TRBJ2-7; D unclear. Germline CDR1 reads SGHTA; CDR2 reads FQGNSA. With 2 bases removed from V and 5 bases from J, the gap between germline ends came to 13 bases. CDR3 length equals 14 residues. CDR3 sequence reads: CASSLSTKRDEQYF. In nucleotides, the CDR3 is TGTGCCAGCAGCTTATCGACCAAAAGGGACGAGCAGTACTTC.

This clonotype has more than one count but fewer than ten. The gene calls are TRBV7-9 and TRBJ2-7; 10 nucleotides align to TRBD2. Trimming took 5 bases from V and 0 from J; bases not matched to a gene: 13. The CDR3 contains 18 residues. CDR1 SEHNR and CDR2 FQNEAQ come from the germline V gene (reference sequence). The CDR3 reads CASSHTGTSEAHSYEQYF. CDR3 bases: TGTGCCAGCAGCCATACCGGGACTAGCGAGGCACACTCCTACGAGCAGTACTTC.

The CDR3 nucleotides are TGTGCCAGCAGCTTGACTGGACCCCCCCAGTATTTT. It specifies CASSLTGPPQYF. The rearrangement joins TRBV5-6 to TRBJ2-3; no firm D call. This CDR3 has 12 residues. The V and J ends lost 1 base and 12 bases respectively, with 12 bases between them. Germline V gene data show CDR1 as SGHDT and CDR2 as YYEEEE.